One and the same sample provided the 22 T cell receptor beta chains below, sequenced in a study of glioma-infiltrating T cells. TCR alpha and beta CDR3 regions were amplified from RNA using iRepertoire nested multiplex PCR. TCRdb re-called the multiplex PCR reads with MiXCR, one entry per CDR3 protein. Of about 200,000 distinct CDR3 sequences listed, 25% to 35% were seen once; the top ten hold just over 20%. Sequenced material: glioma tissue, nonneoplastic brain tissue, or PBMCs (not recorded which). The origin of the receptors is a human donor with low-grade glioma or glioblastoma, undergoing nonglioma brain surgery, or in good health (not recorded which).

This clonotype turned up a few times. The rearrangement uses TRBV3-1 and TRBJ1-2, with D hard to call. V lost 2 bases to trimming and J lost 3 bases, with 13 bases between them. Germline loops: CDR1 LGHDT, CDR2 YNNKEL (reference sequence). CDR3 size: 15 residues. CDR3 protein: CASSQWERDHYGYTF. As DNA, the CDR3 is TGTGCCAGCAGCCAATGGGAGAGGGATCACTATGGCTACACCTTC.

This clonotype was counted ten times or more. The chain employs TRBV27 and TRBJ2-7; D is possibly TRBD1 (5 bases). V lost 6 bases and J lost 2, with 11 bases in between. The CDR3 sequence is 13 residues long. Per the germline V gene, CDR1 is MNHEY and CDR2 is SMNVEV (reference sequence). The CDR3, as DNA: TGTGCCAGCAGGACAGAGCAAACCTACGAGCAGTACTTC. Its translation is CASRTEQTYEQYF.

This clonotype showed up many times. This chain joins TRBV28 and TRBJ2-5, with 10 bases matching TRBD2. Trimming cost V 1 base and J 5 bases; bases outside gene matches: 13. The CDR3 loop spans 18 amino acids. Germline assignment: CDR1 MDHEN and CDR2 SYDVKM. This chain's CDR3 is CASSLLASGRGLRETQYF. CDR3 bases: TGTGCCAGCAGTTTATTGGCTAGCGGGAGAGGATTACGGGAGACCCAGTACTTC.

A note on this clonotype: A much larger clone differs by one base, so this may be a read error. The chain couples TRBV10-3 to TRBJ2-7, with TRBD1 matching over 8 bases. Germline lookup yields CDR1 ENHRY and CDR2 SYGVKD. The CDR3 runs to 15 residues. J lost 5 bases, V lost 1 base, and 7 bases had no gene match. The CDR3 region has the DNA TGTGCCATCAGTGAGTATGGCAGGGGGCAGAACGAGCAGTACTTC. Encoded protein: CAISEYGRGQNEQYF.

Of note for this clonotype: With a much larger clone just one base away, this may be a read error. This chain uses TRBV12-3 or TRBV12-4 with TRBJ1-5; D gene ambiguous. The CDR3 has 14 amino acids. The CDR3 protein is CASSLFDSNQSQHF. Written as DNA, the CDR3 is TGTGCCAGCAGTTTATTCGATAGCAATCAGTCCCAGCATTTT.

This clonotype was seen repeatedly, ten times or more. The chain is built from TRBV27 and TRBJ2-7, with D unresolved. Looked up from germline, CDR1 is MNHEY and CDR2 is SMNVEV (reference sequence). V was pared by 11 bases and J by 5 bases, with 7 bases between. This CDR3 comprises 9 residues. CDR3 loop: CAPEDEQYF. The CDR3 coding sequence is TGTGCCCCAGAGGACGAGCAGTACTTC.

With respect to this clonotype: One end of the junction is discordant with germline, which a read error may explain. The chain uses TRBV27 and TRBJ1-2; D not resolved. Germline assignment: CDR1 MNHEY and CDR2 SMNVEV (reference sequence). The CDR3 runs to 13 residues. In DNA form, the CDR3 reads TGTGCCAGCAGCCCACATGGAAACTATGGCAACACCTTC. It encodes CASSPHGNYGNTF.

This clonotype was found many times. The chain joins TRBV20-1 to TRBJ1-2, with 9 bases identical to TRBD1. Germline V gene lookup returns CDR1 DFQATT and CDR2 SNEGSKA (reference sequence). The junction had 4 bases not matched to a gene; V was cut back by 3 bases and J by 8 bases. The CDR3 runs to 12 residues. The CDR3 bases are TGCAGTGCTAGTTTGACAGGGGGAGGCTACACCTTC. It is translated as CSASLTGGGYTF.

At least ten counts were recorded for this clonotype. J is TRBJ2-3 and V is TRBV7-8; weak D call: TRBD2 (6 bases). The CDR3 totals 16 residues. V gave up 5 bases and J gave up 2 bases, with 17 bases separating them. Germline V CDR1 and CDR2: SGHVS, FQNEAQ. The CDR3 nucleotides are TGTGCCAGCAGCCTCCGACTAGTGATACTCACAGATACGCAGTATTTT. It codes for CASSLRLVILTDTQYF.

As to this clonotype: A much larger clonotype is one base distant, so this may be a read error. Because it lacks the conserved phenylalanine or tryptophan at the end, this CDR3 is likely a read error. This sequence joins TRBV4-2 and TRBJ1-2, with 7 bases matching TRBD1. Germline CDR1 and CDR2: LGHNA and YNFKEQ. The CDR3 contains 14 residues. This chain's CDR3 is CANSPGQINYGYTS. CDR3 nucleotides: TGTGCCAACAGCCCGGGACAGATTAACTATGGCTACACCTCC.

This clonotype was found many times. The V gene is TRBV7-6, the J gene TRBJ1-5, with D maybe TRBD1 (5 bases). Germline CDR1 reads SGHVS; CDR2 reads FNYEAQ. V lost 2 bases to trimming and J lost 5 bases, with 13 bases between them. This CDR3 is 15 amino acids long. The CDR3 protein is CASSLTPGLYQPQHF. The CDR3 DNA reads TGTGCCAGCAGCTTAACCCCGGGGCTGTATCAGCCCCAGCATTTT.

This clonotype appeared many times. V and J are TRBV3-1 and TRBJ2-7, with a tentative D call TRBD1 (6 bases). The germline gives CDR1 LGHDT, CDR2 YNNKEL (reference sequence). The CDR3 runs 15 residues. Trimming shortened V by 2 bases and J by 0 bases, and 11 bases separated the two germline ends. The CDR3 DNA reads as TGTGCCAGCAGCCAATTCAGACAGGCCTCCTACGAGCAGTACTTC. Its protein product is CASSQFRQASYEQYF.

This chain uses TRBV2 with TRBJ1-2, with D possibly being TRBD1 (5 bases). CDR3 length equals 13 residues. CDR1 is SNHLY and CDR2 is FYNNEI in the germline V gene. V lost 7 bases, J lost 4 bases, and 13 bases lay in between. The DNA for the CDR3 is TGTGCCAGCACCCAAGGGGATGTCTATGGCTACACCTTC. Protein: CASTQGDVYGYTF.

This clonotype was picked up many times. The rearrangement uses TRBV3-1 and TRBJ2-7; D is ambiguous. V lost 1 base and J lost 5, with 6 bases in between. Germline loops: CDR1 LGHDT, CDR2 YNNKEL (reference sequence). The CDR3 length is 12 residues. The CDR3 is CASSQVFHEQYF. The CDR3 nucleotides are TGTGCCAGCAGCCAAGTCTTCCACGAGCAGTACTTC.

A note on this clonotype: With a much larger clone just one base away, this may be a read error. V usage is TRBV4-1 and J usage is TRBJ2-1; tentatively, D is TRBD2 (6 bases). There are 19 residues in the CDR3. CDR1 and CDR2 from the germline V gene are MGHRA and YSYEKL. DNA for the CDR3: TGCGCCAGCAGCCCCGGTCCTACGGGAGCCGGACTAAGGGGCAATGAGCAGCTCTTC. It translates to CASSPGPTGAGLRGNEQLF.

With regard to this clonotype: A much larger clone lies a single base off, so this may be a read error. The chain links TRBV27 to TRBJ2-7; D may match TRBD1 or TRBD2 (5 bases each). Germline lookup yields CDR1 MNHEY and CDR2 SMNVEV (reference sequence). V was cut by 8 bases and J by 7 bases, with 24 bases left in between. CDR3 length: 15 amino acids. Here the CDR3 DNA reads TGTGCCAGCTCACCACCGGGACGGGCGAACTATGAGCAGTACTTC. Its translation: CASSPPGRANYEQYF.

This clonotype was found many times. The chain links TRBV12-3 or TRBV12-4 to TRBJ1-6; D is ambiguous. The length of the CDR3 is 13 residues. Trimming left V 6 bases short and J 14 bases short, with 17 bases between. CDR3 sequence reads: CASRAIGARSLHF. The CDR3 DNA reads TGTGCCAGCAGGGCTATAGGTGCCAGGTCCCTCCACTTT.

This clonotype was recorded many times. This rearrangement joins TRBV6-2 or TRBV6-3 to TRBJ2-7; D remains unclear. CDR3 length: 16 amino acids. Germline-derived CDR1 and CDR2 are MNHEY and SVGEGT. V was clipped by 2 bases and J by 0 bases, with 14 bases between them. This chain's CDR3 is CASSYGLSLRSYEQYF. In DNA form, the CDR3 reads TGTGCCAGCAGTTACGGCTTGAGTCTACGCTCCTACGAGCAGTACTTC.

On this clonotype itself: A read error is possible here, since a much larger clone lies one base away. The CDR3 DNA sequence: TGTGCCAGCAGCTTAGCTGCGAACACCGGGGAGCTGGTTTTT. Its protein product is CASSLAANTGELVF. The J gene is TRBJ2-2, the V gene TRBV7-9; weak D call: TRBD2 (5 bases). The CDR3 covers 14 residues. CDR1 is SEHNR and CDR2 is FQNEAQ in the germline V gene (reference sequence).

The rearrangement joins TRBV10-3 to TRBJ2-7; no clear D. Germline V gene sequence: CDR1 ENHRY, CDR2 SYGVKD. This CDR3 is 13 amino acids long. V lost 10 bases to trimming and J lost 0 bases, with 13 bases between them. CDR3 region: CATLTESSYEQYF. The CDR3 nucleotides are TGTGCCACCCTGACGGAAAGCTCCTACGAGCAGTACTTC.

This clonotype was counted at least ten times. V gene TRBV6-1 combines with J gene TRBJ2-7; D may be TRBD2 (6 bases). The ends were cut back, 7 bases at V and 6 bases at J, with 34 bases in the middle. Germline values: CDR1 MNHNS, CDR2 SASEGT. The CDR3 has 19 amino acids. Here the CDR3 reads CASTSIRGLGTSGFGEQYF. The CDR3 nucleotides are TGTGCCAGCACCTCAATACGGGGCCTCGGGACCAGCGGGTTTGGCGAGCAGTACTTC.

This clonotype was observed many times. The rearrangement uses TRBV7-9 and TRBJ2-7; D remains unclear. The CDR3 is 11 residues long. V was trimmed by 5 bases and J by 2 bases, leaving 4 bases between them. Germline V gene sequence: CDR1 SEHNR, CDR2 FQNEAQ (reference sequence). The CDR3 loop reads CASSPAYEQYF. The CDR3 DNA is TGTGCCAGCAGCCCCGCCTACGAGCAGTACTTC.